The 27 T cell receptor beta chains given below trace back to one sample, sequenced in a study of beta chain features in type 1 diabetes. Their antigen targets remain unknown. The isolated RNA, all of it, was reverse transcribed, so expressed TCRB transcripts were what got sequenced. The data were produced by immunoSEQ multiplex PCR, yet TCRdb's version contains in-frame clones alone and is incomplete. The data contain 640,000 or so clones, 10% to 15% of them singletons. Regarding the study as a whole: Moderately but significantly shorter TCRB CDR3s were found in Type 1 diabetes patients in all four CD4+ subsets.

The sample consisted of naive CD4+ T cells from blood. These receptors came from a man between 18 and 29 years old with type 1 diabetes.

CDR3 sequence: CASSMTASSYNSPLHF. The CDR3 nucleotides are TGTGCCAGCAGCATGACCGCGAGCTCCTATAATTCACCCCTCCACTTT. This chain joins TRBV5-6 and TRBJ1-6; D remains ambiguous. Trimming removed 4 bases at V and 0 bases at J, with 11 bases between. Germline CDR1 and CDR2: SGHDT and YYEEEE. The CDR3 runs 16 residues.

This chain joins TRBV5-4 and TRBJ2-1; maybe TRBD1 (6 bases). Looked up from germline, CDR1 is SGHNT and CDR2 is YYREEE (reference sequence). Between the trimmed V and J ends, which lost 3 bases and 4 bases, there was a span of 14 bases. The CDR3 consists of 15 residues. CDR3 DNA: TGTGCCAGCAGCTCGAAATACAGGGATTACAATGAGCAGTTCTTC. Amino acids: CASSSKYRDYNEQFF.

The V call is TRBV7-3, the J call TRBJ1-5, with D perhaps matching TRBD1 (6 bases). CDR3 size: 17 residues. V lost 5 bases and J 0 bases, leaving 17 bases between the germline ends. CDR1 and CDR2 (germline): SGHTA, FQGTGA. DNA for the CDR3: TGTGCCAGCAGCCAGAACGGACAGTTCTATAGCAATCAGCCCCAGCATTTT. Translating it yields CASSQNGQFYSNQPQHF.

This clone was observed a handful of times. The V and J genes are TRBV6-5 and TRBJ1-2, with D possibly TRBD1 on 6 matching bases. Trimming took off 6 bases at V and 3 bases at J, with 8 bases between the two ends. Per the germline V gene, CDR1 is MNHEY and CDR2 is SVGAGI. The CDR3 length is 12 residues. This CDR3 reads CASSNRDYGYTF. CDR3 nucleotides: TGTGCCAGCAGCAACAGGGACTATGGCTACACCTTC.

The rearrangement links TRBV10-3 to TRBJ2-7, with 8 bases lining up with TRBD2. Germline lookup yields CDR1 ENHRY and CDR2 SYGVKD. This CDR3 has 15 amino acids. With V trimmed by 4 bases and J by 5 bases, 10 bases remained unmatched. The CDR3 spells CAISGMERGINEQYF. CDR3 nucleotides: TGTGCCATCAGTGGAATGGAGCGGGGGATTAACGAGCAGTACTTC.

The V and J genes are TRBV6-1 and TRBJ1-5, with 10 bases matching TRBD1. This CDR3 comprises 16 residues. The V gene's germline CDR1 is MNHNS and CDR2 SASEGT. The V gene end was trimmed by 2 bases and the J gene end by 6 bases; junction bases not matched to a gene: 7. CDR3 nucleotides: TGTGCCAGCAGTGAACCGGGACAGGGGTTCGGTCAGCCCCAGCATTTT. Its translation: CASSEPGQGFGQPQHF.

The CDR3 is CSVESGGGYTF. CDR3 DNA sequence: TGCAGCGTTGAATCGGGAGGAGGCTACACCTTC. J is TRBJ1-2 and V is TRBV29-1; D call uncertain. V was cut by 2 bases and J by 8 bases, with 9 bases left in between. This CDR3 spans 11 amino acids. Germline CDR1 SQVTM, CDR2 ANQGSEA. The entire variable domain, with the rest obtained from reference TRBV29-1 and TRBJ1-2, is as follows: SAVISQKPSRDICQRGTSLTIQCQVDSQVTMMFWYRQQPGQSLTLIATANQGSEATYESGFVIDKFPISRPNLTFSTLTVSNMSPEDSSIYLCSVESGGGYTFGSGTRLTVV.

The CDR3 loop reads CASSRIVGGRDTEAFF. The CDR3 region has the DNA TGTGCCAGCAGCCGCATAGTCGGGGGAAGGGACACTGAAGCTTTCTTT. This chain links TRBV5-6 with TRBJ1-1; a possible D gene is TRBD1 (5 bases). CDR3 length: 16 residues. V lost 4 bases and J 3 bases, leaving 19 bases between the germline ends. The V gene's germline CDR1 is SGHDT and CDR2 YYEEEE.

This clone occurred a few times. One junction end does not reproduce the germline sequence, and a read error may be involved. The chain links TRBV6-5 to TRBJ1-1; D perhaps matches TRBD1 (6 bases). The CDR3 spans 13 residues. In germline, CDR1 is MNHEY, CDR2 SVGAGI. CDR3 loop: CASSYSKKDSLSF. CDR3 DNA: TGTGCCAGCAGTTACTCGAAGAAGGACAGTCTGAGCTTT.

V and J are TRBV30 and TRBJ1-1; D not resolved. Per germline, CDR1 GTSNPN and CDR2 SVGIG (reference sequence). V was shortened by 1 base and J by 7 bases, with 7 bases between the two germline ends. There are 11 residues in the CDR3. The CDR3 coding sequence is TGTGCCTGGAGTGGGCAGTATGAAGCTTTCTTT. Amino acid sequence: CAWSGQYEAFF.

This clone came up a few times. The chain is built from TRBV25-1 and TRBJ1-2, with D uncertain. Germline lookup yields CDR1 MGHDK and CDR2 SYGVNS. The ends were cut back, 0 bases at V and 2 bases at J, with 10 bases in the middle. The CDR3 has 15 residues. For the CDR3, the DNA is TGTGCCAGCAGTGAATATATTGGGCAGAACTATGGCTACACCTTC. Its translation is CASSEYIGQNYGYTF.

As regards this clone: This sample includes further DNA sequences coding for the same CDR3. This sequence joins TRBV5-1 and TRBJ2-5; a weak D match, TRBD1 (7 bases). Germline values: CDR1 SGHRS, CDR2 YFSETQ. Trimming shortened V by 3 bases and J by 3 bases, and 12 bases separated the two germline ends. The CDR3 contains 14 residues. Here the CDR3 DNA reads TGCGCCAGCAGCTCAGGCAGGGGGGAAGAGACCCAGTACTTC. The encoded protein is CASSSGRGEETQYF.

This chain links TRBV7-3 with TRBJ1-1; D not certain. The CDR3 is 16 amino acids. The ends were cut back, 4 bases at V and 1 base at J, with 16 bases in the middle. Germline CDR1 is SGHTA and CDR2 is FQGTGA. CDR3 region: CASSSGGGRRNTEAFF. CDR3 bases: TGTGCCAGCAGCTCGGGTGGTGGGCGGCGGAACACTGAAGCTTTCTTT.

This clone is a singleton in its sample. This chain links TRBV6-5 with TRBJ1-5, with D unclear. This CDR3 contains 13 residues. The V gene's germline CDR1 is MNHEY and CDR2 SVGAGI. Trimming cost V 2 bases and J 7 bases, with 9 bases left between them. The CDR3 DNA reads as TGTGCCAGCAGTTACGACCCGGGCCAGCCCCAGCATTTT. Its translation: CASSYDPGQPQHF.

This chain links TRBV29-1 with TRBJ2-2; D is ambiguous. The V end lost 5 bases, the J end lost 6 bases, and 7 bases lay between the germline ends. Germline assignment: CDR1 SQVTM and CDR2 ANQGSEA. The CDR3 spans 11 residues. The CDR3 DNA follows: TGCAGCGTTCTAGGTCCCGGGGAGCTGTTTTTT. Translation gives CSVLGPGELFF.

Note on this clone: The sample holds other DNA sequences that translate to the same CDR3. V and J are TRBV15 and TRBJ1-2; maybe TRBD1 (6 bases). The CDR3 runs 14 residues. Germline V gene data show CDR1 as LNHNV and CDR2 as YYDKDF (reference sequence). Trimming left V 0 bases short and J 3 bases short, with 8 bases between. This CDR3 is CATSRDRGDYGYTF. The DNA for the CDR3 is TGTGCCACCAGCAGAGATAGGGGGGACTATGGCTACACCTTC.

This clone came up a few times. The chain has TRBV29-1 and TRBJ1-2, with 9 bases lining up with TRBD1. CDR3 length: 13 amino acids. The germline V gene has CDR1 SQVTM and CDR2 ANQGSEA. With V trimmed by 7 bases and J by 2 bases, 5 bases remained unmatched. This CDR3 is CSAAGQGNYGYTF. CDR3 DNA: TGCAGCGCCGCGGGACAGGGAAACTATGGCTACACCTTC. Complete variable domain (other parts from reference TRBV29-1 and TRBJ1-2): SAVISQKPSRDICQRGTSLTIQCQVDSQVTMMFWYRQQPGQSLTLIATANQGSEATYESGFVIDKFPISRPNLTFSTLTVSNMSPEDSSIYLCSAAGQGNYGYTFGSGTRLTVV.

This clone was counted between two and nine times. The genes are TRBV10-3 and TRBJ2-7; perhaps D is TRBD1 or TRBD2 (5 bases each). Per the germline V gene, CDR1 is ENHRY and CDR2 is SYGVKD. CDR3 length equals 16 residues. V shed 0 bases and J shed 2 bases, with 14 bases lying between them. The CDR3 loop is CAISESRWDRPYEQYF. In DNA, the CDR3 is TGTGCCATCAGTGAGTCAAGGTGGGACCGACCCTACGAGCAGTACTTC.

The count of this clone is one. The rearrangement joins TRBV30 to TRBJ2-5; 8 positions match TRBD1. The J call may not be correct, given that the DNA end is closer to TRBJ2-7. The CDR3 has 12 amino acids. The germline V gene encodes CDR1 GTSNPN and CDR2 SVGIG (reference sequence). The CDR3 nucleotides read TGTGCCTGGATTAACAGGGGGTACGAGCAGTACTTC. Its translation: CAWINRGYEQYF.

This clone occurred a few times. The chain is built from TRBV30 and TRBJ1-2; D is possibly TRBD1 (5 bases). The CDR3 has 13 residues. Germline V gene lookup returns CDR1 GTSNPN and CDR2 SVGIG (reference sequence). Trimming cost V 0 bases and J 9 bases, with 14 bases left between them. This CDR3 is CAWSVGPGRSYTF. In DNA form, the CDR3 reads TGTGCCTGGAGTGTAGGTCCGGGGCGCAGCTACACCTTC.

This clone was counted a few times. The V gene is TRBV19, the J gene TRBJ2-1; the match to TRBD2 covers 12 bases. V lost 5 bases to trimming and J lost 5 bases; unmatched junction nucleotides: 4. The germline V gene encodes CDR1 LNHDA and CDR2 SQIVND (reference sequence). This CDR3 is built from 15 residues. The CDR3 DNA sequence: TGTGCCAGTAGTGCCCTAGCGGGGGGGCACAATGAGCAGTTCTTC. Its translation: CASSALAGGHNEQFF. Supplemented by reference TRBV19 and TRBJ2-1, the full variable domain reads DGGITQSPKYLFRKEGQNVTLSCEQNLNHDAMYWYRQDPGQGLRLIYYSQIVNDFQKGDIAEGYSVSREKKESFPLTVTSAQKNPTAFYLCASSALAGGHNEQFFGPGTRLTVL.

This clone occurred a few times. The chain is built from TRBV6-1 and TRBJ2-5, with D possibly matching TRBD1 (5 bases). V gave up 2 bases and J gave up 7 bases, with 11 bases separating them. The CDR3 totals 13 residues. Germline CDR1 reads MNHNS; CDR2 reads SASEGT. In nucleotides, the CDR3 is TGTGCCAGCAGTGAACCCAGGGATAGGACCCAGTACTTC. This codes for CASSEPRDRTQYF.

This clone was observed a few times. V gene TRBV7-6 combines with J gene TRBJ2-1; 13 nucleotides align to TRBD2. This CDR3 has 16 amino acids. Trimming took 7 bases from V and 0 from J; bases not matched to a gene: 3. Germline CDR1 SGHVS, CDR2 FNYEAQ. The chain's CDR3 is CASKLAGGSSYNEQFF. DNA for the CDR3: TGTGCCAGCAAACTAGCGGGGGGGAGCTCCTACAATGAGCAGTTCTTC.

This clone was seen a few times. The chain carries TRBV21-1 and TRBJ1-2. TRBV21-1 constitutes a pseudogene. The length of the CDR3 is 13 residues. For the CDR3, the DNA is TGTGCCAGCAGCATACGGGGATCCCATGGCTACACCTTC. Amino acids: CASSIRGSHGYTF.

The chain links TRBV7-2 to TRBJ2-5; D gene ambiguous. The CDR3 spans 13 residues. Trimming removed 5 bases at V and 0 bases at J, with 7 bases between. Germline V gives CDR1 SGHTA, CDR2 FQGNSA. This chain's CDR3 is CASSRQDQETQYF. The CDR3 DNA reads TGTGCCAGCAGCCGACAAGACCAAGAGACCCAGTACTTC.

The chain links TRBV7-9 to TRBJ2-7, with D possibly matching TRBD1 (6 bases). Germline CDR1 is SEHNR and CDR2 is FQNEAQ (reference sequence). The CDR3 is 14 residues long. Trimming cost V 5 bases and J 6 bases, with 17 bases left between them. CDR3 sequence (DNA): TGTGCCAGCAGCACAGGGCCCCAGAAGATCGAGCAGTACTTC. Protein: CASSTGPQKIEQYF.

The V gene is TRBV30, the J gene TRBJ2-3; D is unclear. The germline V gene has CDR1 GTSNPN and CDR2 SVGIG (reference sequence). The V gene lost 0 bases and the J gene lost 9 bases, with 10 bases spanning the gap. The CDR3 is made up of 12 amino acids. CDR3 DNA sequence: TGTGCCTGGAGTGTAGGGTTAGTAACGCAGTATTTT. Amino acids: CAWSVGLVTQYF.